This record concerns one T cell receptor beta chain sequence. Graves' hyperthyroidism was deemed stable given no ophthalmopathy progression within 18 months. The diagnoses drew upon clinical symptoms, serum thyroxine and TRAb, thyroid ultrasound and orbital computed tomography. These data originate in a study of T cells in Graves' hyperthyroidism and ophthalmopathy. Germline loops: CDR1 ENHRY, CDR2 SYGVKD. V was cut by 3 bases and J by 3 bases, with 8 bases left in between. The CDR3 contains 13 residues. Researchers took RNA transcripts and amplified the TCR beta CDR3 regions from them. In the first-round RT-PCR of the TCR CDR3, the HTBI primer set was used. TCRdb used MiXCR to reprocess the multiplex PCR reads, holding one entry per CDR3 protein. The data contain over 700,000 distinct CDR3 sequences, about two fifths of them singletons.

The rearrangement joins TRBV10-3 to TRBJ1-2; D unresolved. The receptor's source is a man younger than 35 with Graves' hyperthyroidism. The sample taken for sequencing was blood. CDR3 region: CAISDRAHYGYTF. The DNA for the CDR3 is TGTGCCATCAGTGACAGAGCCCACTATGGCTACACCTTC.